Presented here are 31 T cell receptor beta chains from one specimen sequenced in a study of T cell repertoires in aging, cancer and after chemotherapy. Amplification of TCR beta used genomic DNA extracted from peripheral blood. Rearranged V-D-J TRB sequences were amplified with a mixed TRB-A/B primer pool. TCRdb analysed the multiplex PCR reads with MiXCR anew, one entry per CDR3 protein. The sample has about 10,000 distinct CDR3 sequences; less than 30% are singletons. The sample was blood. Every receptor here comes from a human donor in good health.

This clonotype is categorized as medium-sized (0.01 to 0.1%). The chain links TRBV18 to TRBJ1-2, with 8 bases identical to TRBD1. V trimming: 6 bases; J trimming: 7 bases; junction bases outside the gene matches: 7. The CDR3 is 13 amino acids. From germline, CDR1 is KGHSH and CDR2 LQKENI. Here the CDR3 reads CASSAKTGGGYTF. The CDR3 coding sequence is TGTGCCAGCTCCGCAAAAACAGGGGGTGGCTACACCTTC.

The rearrangement links TRBV12-3 or TRBV12-4 to TRBJ1-2; 7 bases fit TRBD1. The CDR3 is 17 amino acids. J gave up 0 bases and V 8 bases, and 15 bases lay outside the gene matches. CDR3 DNA: TGTGCCAGCCGAGGTTGGGACAGAGCGCAGCCTAACTATGGCTACACCTTC. It encodes CASRGWDRAQPNYGYTF.

V gene TRBV27 combines with J gene TRBJ1-5, with 10 bases fitting TRBD1. Germline V gene sequence: CDR1 MNHEY, CDR2 SMNVEV (reference sequence). This CDR3 is built from 15 residues. Unmatched junction bases numbered 10, after V lost 7 bases and J lost 7 bases. This CDR3 reads CASNAGTGVSQPQHF. CDR3 bases: TGTGCCAGCAATGCCGGGACAGGGGTGTCACAGCCCCAGCATTTT.

This clonotype showed up just a few times. The chain joins TRBV19 to TRBJ1-6; no definite D call. The CDR3 consists of 17 residues. Germline V lookup: CDR1 LNHDA, CDR2 SQIVND (reference sequence). The germline V and J ends were trimmed by 7 bases and 0 bases, with 16 bases remaining between them. This CDR3 is CASTSPGRSSYNSPLHF. In DNA form, the CDR3 reads TGTGCCAGTACCTCCCCGGGCCGAAGCTCCTATAATTCACCCCTCCACTTT.

This clonotype qualifies as medium-sized. The chain recombines TRBV30 with TRBJ1-2, with D maybe TRBD1 (5 bases). The CDR3 contains 14 residues. In germline, CDR1 is GTSNPN, CDR2 SVGIG (reference sequence). Trimming pared 5 bases from V and 6 bases from J, leaving 19 bases between. The DNA for the CDR3 is TGTGCCTGGTCTCGGGAGGGGCTGACAAATGGCTACACCTTC. Translation gives CAWSREGLTNGYTF.

This clonotype has just a few counts. Here the CDR3 reads CASSLPSGGADTQYF. The DNA for the CDR3 is TGTGCCAGCAGCTTGCCTAGCGGCGGGGCAGATACGCAGTATTTT. The chain links TRBV5-6 to TRBJ2-3; 7 nucleotides line up with TRBD2. With V trimmed by 1 base and J by 4 bases, 6 bases remained unmatched. The CDR3 is made up of 15 amino acids. Germline CDR1 and CDR2: SGHDT and YYEEEE.

By frequency in the sample, this clonotype is medium-sized. The chain recombines TRBV19 with TRBJ1-1; D may be TRBD1 (6 bases). Germline assignment: CDR1 LNHDA and CDR2 SQIVND (reference sequence). The CDR3 contains 14 residues. The V and J ends lost 5 bases and 0 bases respectively, with 10 bases between them. The CDR3 DNA reads as TGTGCCAGTAGTGATGGACAGTTGAACACTGAAGCTTTCTTT. Translated: CASSDGQLNTEAFF.

This clonotype has just a few counts. This chain uses TRBV5-1 with TRBJ2-3, with 13 bases aligning to TRBD2. CDR1 is SGHRS, CDR2 YFSETQ, per germline. J gave up 5 bases and V 4 bases, and 4 bases lay outside the gene matches. This CDR3 region has 15 residues. CDR3 residues: CASSHTSGGGDTQYF. The CDR3 nucleotides read TGCGCCAGCAGCCACACTAGCGGGGGGGGAGATACGCAGTATTTT.

As regards this clonotype: This may be a read error, as it is one base from a much larger clone. In DNA, the CDR3 is TGTGCCAGCACCCGGTTGGGGTTGAACACTGAAGCTTTCTTT. Translation: CASTRLGLNTEAFF. The V call is TRBV7-9, the J call TRBJ1-1; D gene unclear. V lost 7 bases, J lost 0 bases, and 12 bases lay in between. Germline V gene lookup returns CDR1 SEHNR and CDR2 FQNEAQ (reference sequence). CDR3 length equals 14 residues.

This clonotype was observed a few times. The chain is built from TRBV10-2 and TRBJ2-3; 10 bases match TRBD2. The germline V gene has CDR1 WSHSY and CDR2 SAAADI. V lost 6 bases, J lost 8 bases, and 8 bases stayed unmatched. The CDR3 extends over 14 amino acids. This CDR3 reads CASRELAGITTQYF. The CDR3 region has the DNA TGCGCCAGCAGGGAACTAGCGGGAATAACTACGCAGTATTTT.

A few counts support this clonotype. The chain couples TRBV28 to TRBJ2-3; 10 positions match TRBD2. This CDR3 has 14 amino acids. Trimming cost V 10 bases and J 2 bases; bases outside gene matches: 6. CDR1 is MDHEN, CDR2 SYDVKM, per germline. The CDR3 sequence is CATKAGGFTDTQYF. The DNA for the CDR3 is TGTGCCACCAAAGCGGGAGGGTTCACAGATACGCAGTATTTT.

This chain connects TRBV7-9 to TRBJ1-6, with D possibly TRBD1 on 6 matching bases. Germline V gene sequence: CDR1 SEHNR, CDR2 FQNEAQ (reference sequence). The CDR3 is 15 amino acids. V was clipped by 1 base and J by 8 bases, with 12 bases between them. The DNA for the CDR3 is TGTGCCAGCAGCTTAGATCAGGGGTGGGATTCACCCCTCCACTTT. It specifies CASSLDQGWDSPLHF.

By its share, this clonotype is medium-sized. The chain uses TRBV7-9 and TRBJ1-2; D unresolved. Germline V CDR1 and CDR2: SEHNR, FQNEAQ (reference sequence). V lost 3 bases, J lost 1 base, and 3 bases lay in between. The CDR3 runs 12 residues. The CDR3 DNA reads as TGTGCCAGCAGCTTTCTTAACTATGGCTACACCTTC. Protein product: CASSFLNYGYTF. Combining the CDR3 with reference TRBV7-9 and TRBJ1-2 gives the whole variable domain DTGVSQNPRHKITKRGQNVTFRCDPISEHNRLYWYRQTLGQGPEFLTYFQNEAQLEKSRLLSDRFSAERPKGSFSTLEIQRTEQGDSAMYLCASSFLNYGYTFGSGTRLTVV.

This clonotype was seen more than once but under ten times. The chain carries TRBV11-2 and TRBJ1-6; D possibly corresponds to TRBD1 (5 bases). Trimming left V 4 bases short and J 10 bases short, with 20 bases between. Germline lookup yields CDR1 SGHAT and CDR2 FQNNGV. This CDR3 spans 16 amino acids. The CDR3 region is CASSSGWGGSQSPLHF. Written as DNA, the CDR3 is TGTGCCAGCAGCTCAGGGTGGGGGGGGTCACAATCACCCCTCCACTTT.

This clonotype is termed medium-sized. The chain carries TRBV7-2 and TRBJ2-1; D possibly uses TRBD1 or TRBD2 (5 bases each). The V end was cut by 2 bases, the J end by 0 bases, with 11 bases between. CDR3 length: 16 residues. Germline-derived CDR1 and CDR2 are SGHTA and FQGNSA. The CDR3 reads CASSLRGASSYNEQFF. Here the CDR3 DNA reads TGTGCCAGCAGCTTAAGAGGGGCCAGCTCCTACAATGAGCAGTTCTTC.

Worth noting for this clonotype: This may come from a read error, since a much larger clone is one base off. The chain links TRBV6-5 to TRBJ2-2; TRBD2 matches at 10 bases. V trimming: 7 bases; J trimming: 4 bases; junction bases outside the gene matches: 12. The V gene's germline CDR1 is MNHEY and CDR2 SVGAGI. CDR3 size: 17 residues. CDR3 DNA: TGTGCCAGCAATCGAACTAGCGGGGTTTCGAGCACCGGGGAGCTGTTTTTT. Amino acid sequence: CASNRTSGVSSTGELFF.

This clonotype was counted a few times. The J gene is TRBJ2-5, the V gene TRBV20-1, with unresolved D. Germline V CDR1 and CDR2: DFQATT, SNEGSKA (reference sequence). Trimming pared 4 bases from V and 7 bases from J, leaving 22 bases between. The CDR3 has 15 amino acids. The CDR3 region is CSANEQKGLGSTQYF. CDR3 DNA sequence: TGCAGTGCTAACGAACAAAAGGGTCTTGGGTCGACCCAGTACTTC.

As to this clonotype: A junction boundary mismatches the germline segment, possibly from a read error. The chain is built from TRBV29-1 and TRBJ2-5; D remains ambiguous. Germline assignment: CDR1 SQVTM and CDR2 ANQGSEA. The CDR3 runs to 9 residues. Here the CDR3 reads CSVEETQYF. CDR3 coding DNA: TGCAGCGTCGAAGAGACCCAGTACTTC. Full variable domain (outside the CDR3, taken from reference TRBV29-1 and TRBJ2-5): SAVISQKPSRDICQRGTSLTIQCQVDSQVTMMFWYRQQPGQSLTLIATANQGSEATYESGFVIDKFPISRPNLTFSTLTVSNMSPEDSSIYLCSVEETQYFGPGTRLLVL.

This clonotype was observed a handful of times. The V call is TRBV19, the J call TRBJ1-4; maybe TRBD1 (5 bases). Germline V gene sequence: CDR1 LNHDA, CDR2 SQIVND (reference sequence). CDR3 length: 18 amino acids. Between the trimmed V and J ends, which lost 5 bases and 0 bases, there was a span of 19 bases. CDR3 bases: TGTGCCAGTAGTGGCCGCAGGAGGGGCGCCCCAACTAATGAAAAACTGTTTTTT. This codes for CASSGRRRGAPTNEKLFF.

A few counts support this clonotype. The V and J genes are TRBV20-1 and TRBJ1-1, with 7 bases matching TRBD1. Germline loops: CDR1 DFQATT, CDR2 SNEGSKA (reference sequence). The CDR3 covers 18 residues. With V trimmed by 1 base and J by 1 base, 15 bases remained unmatched. The CDR3 protein is CSARGRGSTTGANTEAFF. CDR3 DNA sequence: TGCAGTGCTAGAGGACGAGGATCGACCACAGGGGCGAACACTGAAGCTTTCTTT.

Comment on this clonotype: One end of the junction is discordant with germline, which a read error may explain. This CDR3 is CASSQGLLTGGINQPQHF. CDR3 sequence (DNA): TGCGCCAGCAGCCAAGGACTCTTAACAGGGGGAATCAATCAGCCCCAGCATTTT. The V call is TRBV5-4, the J call TRBJ1-5; 8 positions match TRBD1. There are 18 residues in the CDR3. Germline V CDR1 and CDR2: SGHNT, YYREEE (reference sequence).

This chain uses TRBV10-3 with TRBJ2-1; the match to TRBD2 covers 14 bases. With 10 bases clipped from V and 3 bases from J, the junction kept 5 bases outside the gene matches. CDR1 is ENHRY and CDR2 is SYGVKD in the germline V gene. The CDR3 length is 15 residues. The CDR3 spells CATGTSGSFYNEQFF. CDR3 DNA: TGTGCCACCGGGACTAGCGGGAGTTTCTACAATGAGCAGTTCTTC.

By share, this clonotype ranks as medium-sized. The chain links TRBV27 to TRBJ2-2; 7 positions match TRBD2. This CDR3 region has 16 residues. Looked up from germline, CDR1 is MNHEY and CDR2 is SMNVEV (reference sequence). The junction had 10 bases not matched to a gene; V was cut back by 8 bases and J by 1 base. The CDR3 region is CASPRRLAENTGELFF. Written as DNA, the CDR3 is TGTGCCAGCCCTAGACGGCTAGCGGAGAACACCGGGGAGCTGTTTTTT.

The chain employs TRBV12-3 or TRBV12-4 and TRBJ2-2; 8 bases are shared with TRBD2. The CDR3 runs to 15 residues. The trim removed 7 bases at V and 4 bases at J, leaving 8 bases unmatched. The CDR3 nucleotides read TGTGCCAGCACTTTTCGGGGGGGTAGCACCGGGGAGCTGTTTTTT. Its protein product is CASTFRGGSTGELFF.

The chain uses TRBV5-6 and TRBJ1-2, with a weak D call TRBD1 (6 bases). V was clipped by 2 bases and J by 5 bases, with 16 bases between them. The CDR3 length is 15 residues. Germline loops: CDR1 SGHDT, CDR2 YYEEEE. This chain's CDR3 is CASSLYYRDGYGYTF. The CDR3 nucleotides are TGTGCCAGCAGCTTATACTACAGGGATGGGTATGGCTACACCTTC. Combining the CDR3 with reference TRBV5-6 and TRBJ1-2 gives the whole variable domain DAGVTQSPTHLIKTRGQQVTLRCSPKSGHDTVSWYQQALGQGPQFIFQYYEEEERQRGNFPDRFSGHQFPNYSSELNVNALLLGDSALYLCASSLYYRDGYGYTFGSGTRLTVV.

The chain is built from TRBV20-1 and TRBJ2-2; no clear D. The germline CDR1 and CDR2 sequences are DFQATT and SNEGSKA (reference sequence). Trimming left V 6 bases short and J 1 base short, with 15 bases between. The CDR3 has 15 amino acids. The CDR3 protein is CSATFPPENTGELFF. DNA of the CDR3: TGCAGTGCAACCTTTCCCCCCGAGAACACCGGGGAGCTGTTTTTT.

J is TRBJ2-1 and V is TRBV6-4; D not resolved. This CDR3 has 12 amino acids. Germline V gives CDR1 MRHNA, CDR2 SNTAGT. Trimming left V 10 bases short and J 4 bases short, with 11 bases between. CDR3 sequence reads: CATPHQYNEQFF. DNA for the CDR3: TGTGCCACCCCCCATCAGTACAATGAGCAGTTCTTC.

The V gene is TRBV27, the J gene TRBJ1-1; 10 nucleotides align to TRBD1. Per germline, CDR1 MNHEY and CDR2 SMNVEV (reference sequence). Trimming removed 0 bases from V and 4 bases from J; junction bases left unmatched: 8. This CDR3 is built from 17 residues. For the CDR3, the DNA is TGTGCCAGCAGTTTATCCCGAGGGACAGGGGTTAGCACTGAAGCTTTCTTT. Its translation: CASSLSRGTGVSTEAFF.

The V and J genes are TRBV18 and TRBJ2-3; no definite D call. Deletions cut 4 bases from V and 0 bases from J, with 11 bases between. CDR3 length: 15 amino acids. CDR1 is KGHSH, CDR2 LQKENI, per germline. This chain's CDR3 is CASSLAPYSTDTQYF. CDR3 DNA sequence: TGTGCCAGCTCACTCGCACCCTACAGCACAGATACGCAGTATTTT.

This chain connects TRBV6-5 to TRBJ1-1, with a possible D match to TRBD1 (5 bases). The CDR3 runs to 15 residues. CDR1 and CDR2 (germline): MNHEY, SVGAGI. V was cut by 8 bases and J by 9 bases, with 25 bases left in between. CDR3 residues: CASSPPGKLNPKAFF. The CDR3 DNA reads as TGTGCCAGCTCCCCCCCAGGGAAGCTTAACCCTAAAGCTTTCTTT.

In nucleotides, the CDR3 is TGTGCCAGCAGCTTGGCGGGCGGGATTAGCACAGATACGCAGTATTTT. Its translation: CASSLAGGISTDTQYF. This chain joins TRBV11-2 and TRBJ2-3, with D tentatively TRBD2 (6 bases). V lost 3 bases to trimming and J lost 0 bases, with 13 bases between them. CDR3 length: 16 amino acids. In germline, CDR1 is SGHAT, CDR2 FQNNGV.